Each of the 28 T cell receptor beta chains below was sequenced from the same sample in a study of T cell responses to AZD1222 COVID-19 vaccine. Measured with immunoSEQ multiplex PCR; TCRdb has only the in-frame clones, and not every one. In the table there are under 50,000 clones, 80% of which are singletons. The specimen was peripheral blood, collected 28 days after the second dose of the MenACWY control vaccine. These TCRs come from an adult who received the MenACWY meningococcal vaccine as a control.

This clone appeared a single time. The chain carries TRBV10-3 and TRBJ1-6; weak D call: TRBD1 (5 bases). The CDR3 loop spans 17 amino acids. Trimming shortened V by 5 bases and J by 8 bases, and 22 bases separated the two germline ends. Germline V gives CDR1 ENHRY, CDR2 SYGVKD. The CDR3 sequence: CAISLIHPGTGDSPLHF. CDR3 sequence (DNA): TGTGCCATCAGTTTAATCCATCCCGGGACGGGGGATTCACCCCTCCACTTT.

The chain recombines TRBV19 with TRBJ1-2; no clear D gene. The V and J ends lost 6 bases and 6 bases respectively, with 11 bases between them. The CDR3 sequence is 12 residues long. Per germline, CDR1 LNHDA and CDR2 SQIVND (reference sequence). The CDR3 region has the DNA TGTGCCAGTAGCTTAGGACCGGATGGCTACACCTTC. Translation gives CASSLGPDGYTF.

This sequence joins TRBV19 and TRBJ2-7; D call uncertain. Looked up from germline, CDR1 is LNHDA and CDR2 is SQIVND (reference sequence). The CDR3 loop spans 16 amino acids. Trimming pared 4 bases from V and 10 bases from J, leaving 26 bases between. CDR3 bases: TGTGCCAGTAGTACGGTGCGTGAAGGGAATCGTCGAGTTCAGTACTTC. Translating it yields CASSTVREGNRRVQYF.

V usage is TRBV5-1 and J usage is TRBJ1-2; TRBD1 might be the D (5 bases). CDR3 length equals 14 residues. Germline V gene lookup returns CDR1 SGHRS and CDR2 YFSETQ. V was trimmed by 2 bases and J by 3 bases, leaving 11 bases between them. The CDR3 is CASSLTGTDYGYTF. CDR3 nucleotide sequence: TGCGCCAGCAGCTTAACCGGGACTGACTATGGCTACACCTTC.

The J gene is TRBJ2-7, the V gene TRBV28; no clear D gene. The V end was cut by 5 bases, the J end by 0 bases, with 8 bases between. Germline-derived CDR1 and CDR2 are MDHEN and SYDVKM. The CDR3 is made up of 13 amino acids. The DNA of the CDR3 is TGTGCCAGCAGTCTTTCCCTCTCCTACGAGCAGTACTTC. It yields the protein CASSLSLSYEQYF.

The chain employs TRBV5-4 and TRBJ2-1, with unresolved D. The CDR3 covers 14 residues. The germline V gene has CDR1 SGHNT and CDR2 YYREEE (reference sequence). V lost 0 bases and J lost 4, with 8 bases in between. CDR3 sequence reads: CASSLELAYNEQFF. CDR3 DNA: TGTGCCAGCAGCTTGGAACTGGCTTACAATGAGCAGTTCTTC.

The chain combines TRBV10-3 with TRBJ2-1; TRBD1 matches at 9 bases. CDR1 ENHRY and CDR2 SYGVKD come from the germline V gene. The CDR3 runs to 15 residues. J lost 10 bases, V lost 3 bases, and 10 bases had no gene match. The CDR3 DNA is TGTGCCATCAGTGACCGGACAGGGGCCCGCCTAGAGCAGTTCTTC. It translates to CAISDRTGARLEQFF.

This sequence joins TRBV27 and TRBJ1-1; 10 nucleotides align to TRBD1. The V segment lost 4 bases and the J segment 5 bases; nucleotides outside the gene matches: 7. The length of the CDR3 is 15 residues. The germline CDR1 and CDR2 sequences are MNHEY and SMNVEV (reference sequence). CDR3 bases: TGTGCCAGCAGTTCGCGAGCGGGACAGGGGACTGAAGCTTTCTTT. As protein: CASSSRAGQGTEAFF.

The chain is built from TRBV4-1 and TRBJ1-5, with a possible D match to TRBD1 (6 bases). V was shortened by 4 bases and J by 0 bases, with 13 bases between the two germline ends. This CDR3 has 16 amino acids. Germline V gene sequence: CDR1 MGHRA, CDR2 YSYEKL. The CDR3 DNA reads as TGCGCCAGCAGCCTCGGGACACGCTTTAGCAATCAGCCCCAGCATTTT. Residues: CASSLGTRFSNQPQHF.

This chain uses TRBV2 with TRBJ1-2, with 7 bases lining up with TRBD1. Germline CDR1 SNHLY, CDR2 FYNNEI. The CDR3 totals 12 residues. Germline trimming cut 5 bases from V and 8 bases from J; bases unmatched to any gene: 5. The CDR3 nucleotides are TGTGCCAGCAGTTCAACAGGGGACGGCTACACCTTC. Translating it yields CASSSTGDGYTF.

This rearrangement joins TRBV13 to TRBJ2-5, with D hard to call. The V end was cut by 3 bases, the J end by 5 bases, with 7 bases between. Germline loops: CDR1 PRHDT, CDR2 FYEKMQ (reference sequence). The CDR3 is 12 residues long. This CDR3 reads CASSFDRETQYF. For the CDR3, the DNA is TGTGCCAGCAGCTTTGATCGGGAGACCCAGTACTTC.

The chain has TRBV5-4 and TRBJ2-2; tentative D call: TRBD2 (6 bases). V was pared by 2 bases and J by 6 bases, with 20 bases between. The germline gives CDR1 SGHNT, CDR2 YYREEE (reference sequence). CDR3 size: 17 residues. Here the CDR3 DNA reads TGTGCCAGCAGCTTAGCGGGCCTTGGAACCGCAGCCGGGGAGCTGTTTTTT. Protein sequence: CASSLAGLGTAAGELFF.

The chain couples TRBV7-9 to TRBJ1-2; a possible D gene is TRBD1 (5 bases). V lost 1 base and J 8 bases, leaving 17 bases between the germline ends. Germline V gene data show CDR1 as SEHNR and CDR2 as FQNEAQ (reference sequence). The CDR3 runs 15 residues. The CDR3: CASSLGGEGTNGYTF. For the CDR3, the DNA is TGTGCCAGCAGCTTAGGAGGGGAGGGGACGAACGGCTACACCTTC.

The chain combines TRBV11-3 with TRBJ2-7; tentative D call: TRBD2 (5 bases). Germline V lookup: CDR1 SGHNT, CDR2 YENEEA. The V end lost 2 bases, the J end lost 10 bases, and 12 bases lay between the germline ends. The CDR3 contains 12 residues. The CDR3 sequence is CASSLSGGPQYF. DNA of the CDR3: TGTGCCAGCAGCTTATCCGGAGGCCCTCAGTACTTC.

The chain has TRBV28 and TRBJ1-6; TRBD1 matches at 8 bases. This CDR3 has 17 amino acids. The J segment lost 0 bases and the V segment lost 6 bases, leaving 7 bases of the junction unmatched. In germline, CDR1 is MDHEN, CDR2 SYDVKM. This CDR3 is CASRETGASSYNSPLHF. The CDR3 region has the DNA TGTGCCAGCAGGGAGACAGGGGCGAGCTCCTATAATTCACCCCTCCACTTT.

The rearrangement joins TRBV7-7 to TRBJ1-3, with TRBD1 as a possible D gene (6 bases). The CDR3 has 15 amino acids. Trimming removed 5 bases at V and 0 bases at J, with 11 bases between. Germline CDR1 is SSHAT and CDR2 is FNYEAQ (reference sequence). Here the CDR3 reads CASSVWTDSGNTIYF. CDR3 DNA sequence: TGTGCCAGCAGCGTTTGGACAGACTCTGGAAACACCATATATTTT.

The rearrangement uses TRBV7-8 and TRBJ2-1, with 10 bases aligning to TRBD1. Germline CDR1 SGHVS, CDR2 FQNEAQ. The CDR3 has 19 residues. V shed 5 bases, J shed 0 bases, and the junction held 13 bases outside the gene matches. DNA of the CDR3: TGTGCCAGCAGCGCCCGACAGGGGGCGGGAGTAGGCTCCTACAATGAGCAGTTCTTC. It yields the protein CASSARQGAGVGSYNEQFF.

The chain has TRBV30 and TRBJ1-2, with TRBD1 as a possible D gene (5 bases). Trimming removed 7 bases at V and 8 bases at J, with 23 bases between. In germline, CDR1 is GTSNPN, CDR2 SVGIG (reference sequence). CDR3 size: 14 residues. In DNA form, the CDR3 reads TGTGCCTCGAAGGGCGGGGGGATCCCAGAGGGCTACACCTTC. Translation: CASKGGGIPEGYTF.

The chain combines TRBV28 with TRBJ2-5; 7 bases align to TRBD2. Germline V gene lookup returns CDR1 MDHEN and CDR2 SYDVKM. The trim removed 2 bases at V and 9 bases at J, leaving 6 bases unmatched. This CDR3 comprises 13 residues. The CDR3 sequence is CASSLGRAGAQYF. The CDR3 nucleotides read TGTGCCAGCAGTTTAGGGAGGGCCGGGGCCCAGTACTTC.

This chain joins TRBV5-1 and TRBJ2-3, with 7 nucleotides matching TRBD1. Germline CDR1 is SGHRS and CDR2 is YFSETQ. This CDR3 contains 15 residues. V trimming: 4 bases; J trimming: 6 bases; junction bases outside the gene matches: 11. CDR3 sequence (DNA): TGCGCCAGCAGCATGCAGGGGGTGGGCATCGATACGCAGTATTTT. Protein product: CASSMQGVGIDTQYF.

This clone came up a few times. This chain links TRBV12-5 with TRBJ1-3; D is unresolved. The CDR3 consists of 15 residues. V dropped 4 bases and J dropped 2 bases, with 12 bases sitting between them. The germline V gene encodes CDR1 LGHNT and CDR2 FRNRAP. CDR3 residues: CASGSDGQPGNTIYF. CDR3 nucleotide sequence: TGTGCTAGTGGTTCGGACGGGCAGCCTGGAAACACCATATATTTT.

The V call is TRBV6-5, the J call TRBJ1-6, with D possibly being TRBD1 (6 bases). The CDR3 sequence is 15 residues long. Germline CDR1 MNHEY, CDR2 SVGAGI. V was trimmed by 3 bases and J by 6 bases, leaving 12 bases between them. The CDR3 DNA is TGTGCCAGCAGTTATGGTGGACAGCGTAATTCACCCCTCCACTTT. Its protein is CASSYGGQRNSPLHF.

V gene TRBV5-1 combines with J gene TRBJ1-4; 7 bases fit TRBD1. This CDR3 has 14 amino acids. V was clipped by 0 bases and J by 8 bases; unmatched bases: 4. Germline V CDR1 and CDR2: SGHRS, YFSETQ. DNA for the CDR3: TGCGCCAGCAGCTTGGGACAGGGAAAGGAAAAACTGTTTTTT. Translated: CASSLGQGKEKLFF.

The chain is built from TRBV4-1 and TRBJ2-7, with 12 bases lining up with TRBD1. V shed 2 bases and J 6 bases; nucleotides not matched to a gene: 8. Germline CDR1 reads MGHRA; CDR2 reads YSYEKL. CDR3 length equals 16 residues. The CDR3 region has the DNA TGCGCCAGCAGCCAACCCCGGGGGACAGGGGGCCGCGAGCAGTACGTC. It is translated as CASSQPRGTGGREQYV.

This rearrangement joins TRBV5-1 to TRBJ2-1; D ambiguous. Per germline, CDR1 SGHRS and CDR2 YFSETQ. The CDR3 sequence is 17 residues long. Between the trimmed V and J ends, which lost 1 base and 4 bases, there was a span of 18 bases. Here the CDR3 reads CASSLMGLSRAYNEQFF. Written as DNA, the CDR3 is TGCGCCAGCAGCTTGATGGGCCTTTCCCGGGCGTACAATGAGCAGTTCTTC.

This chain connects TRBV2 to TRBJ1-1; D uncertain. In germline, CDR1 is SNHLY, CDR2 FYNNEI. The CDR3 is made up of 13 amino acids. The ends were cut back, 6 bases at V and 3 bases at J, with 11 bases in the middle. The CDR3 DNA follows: TGTGCCAGCAGGAGGCCGTTAGACACTGAAGCTTTCTTT. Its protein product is CASRRPLDTEAFF. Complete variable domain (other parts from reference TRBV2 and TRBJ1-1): EPEVTQTPSHQVTQMGQEVILRCVPISNHLYFYWYRQILGQKVEFLVSFYNNEISEKSEIFDDQFSVERPDGSNFTLKIRSTKLEDSAMYFCASRRPLDTEAFFGQGTRLTVV.

The CDR3 nucleotides are TGTGCTAGTGGTCCCCGGAGTGCGGGAGCGGGGCGAGAGACCCAGTACTTC. Protein product: CASGPRSAGAGRETQYF. The rearrangement joins TRBV12-5 to TRBJ2-5, with TRBD2 identical over 7 bases. J gave up 4 bases and V 5 bases, and 16 bases lay outside the gene matches. The CDR3 is 17 amino acids. Germline V gene lookup returns CDR1 LGHNT and CDR2 FRNRAP.

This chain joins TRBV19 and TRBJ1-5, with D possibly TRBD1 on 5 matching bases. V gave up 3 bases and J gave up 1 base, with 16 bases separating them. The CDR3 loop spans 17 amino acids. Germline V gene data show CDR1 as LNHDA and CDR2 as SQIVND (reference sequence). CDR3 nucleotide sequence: TGTGCCAGTAGTATGGGCCCTAGGGGTAGGAGCAATCAGCCCCAGCATTTT. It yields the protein CASSMGPRGRSNQPQHF.